This is a list of T cell receptor beta chains from one sample in a study of cytomegalovirus exposure and HLA in healthy donors. Measured with immunoSEQ multiplex PCR; TCRdb has only the in-frame clones, and not every one. In the table there are about 230,000 clones, 70% to 90% of which are singletons. Sequenced input: PBMCs. These receptors came from a girl aged 2-9 years in good health and CMV-seronegative. CDR3s include the opening cysteine and the closing phenylalanine or tryptophan. The D gene is left open where the match is weak. Clone size is shown for a subset of rows, as once, few, many or a class of expanded clone.

v_call: TRBV11-2
d_call: NA
j_call: TRBJ1-5
clone_size: NA
cdr3_nt: TGTGCCAGCAGCTTAACCCGAGCCCGGCCCCAGCATTTT
cdr3_aa: CASSLTRARPQHF

v_call: TRBV10-2
d_call: TRBD1
j_call: TRBJ1-2
clone_size: NA
cdr3_nt: TGCGCCAGCGCAGACAGGGGCAAACCCGACACCTATGGCTACACCTTC
cdr3_aa: CASADRGKPDTYGYTF

v_call: TRBV5-1
d_call: TRBD2
j_call: TRBJ2-3
clone_size: once
cdr3_nt: TGCGCCAGCAGCTTGGTAGCGGGGCCTTCCACAGATACGCAGTATTTT
cdr3_aa: CASSLVAGPSTDTQYF

v_call: TRBV12-5
d_call: NA
j_call: TRBJ1-2
clone_size: NA
cdr3_nt: TGTGCTAGTGGTACGGAGGGCAGGCTCTATGGCTACACTTTC
cdr3_aa: CASGTEGRLYGYTF

v_call: TRBV6-1
d_call: TRBD1
j_call: TRBJ1-2
clone_size: NA
cdr3_nt: TGTGCCAGCAGTGAACCGGGACAGGGAAGCTATGGCTACACCTTC
cdr3_aa: CASSEPGQGSYGYTF

v_call: TRBV30
d_call: NA
j_call: TRBJ1-2
clone_size: NA
cdr3_nt: TGTGCCTGGAGTGTACCGGGGGGAGGCGGCTACACCTTC
cdr3_aa: CAWSVPGGGGYTF

v_call: TRBV6-5
d_call: TRBD1
j_call: TRBJ1-5
clone_size: NA
cdr3_nt: TGTGCCAGCAGTTCCCAGACAGGGTCGACGGGTCAGCCCCAGCATTTT
cdr3_aa: CASSSQTGSTGQPQHF

v_call: TRBV4-2
d_call: NA
j_call: TRBJ1-1
clone_size: NA
cdr3_nt: TGTGCCAGCAGCCAAGACCACTGGACAGTGGACACTGAAGCTTTCTTT
cdr3_aa: CASSQDHWTVDTEAFF

v_call: TRBV5-4
d_call: TRBD2
j_call: TRBJ2-7
clone_size: NA
cdr3_nt: TGTGCCAGCAGCTTGGACGGGACTAGCTACGAGCAGTACTTC
cdr3_aa: CASSLDGTSYEQYF

v_call: TRBV6-6
d_call: NA
j_call: TRBJ1-2
clone_size: NA
cdr3_nt: TGTGCCAGCAGTTACCCAGATGGCTACACCTTC
cdr3_aa: CASSYPDGYTF

v_call: TRBV10-1
d_call: NA
j_call: TRBJ2-7
clone_size: NA
cdr3_nt: TGCGCCAGCATTCTCGACAGGACGGAGTCATACGAGCAGTACTTC
cdr3_aa: CASILDRTESYEQYF

v_call: TRBV6-4
d_call: NA
j_call: TRBJ2-5
clone_size: NA
cdr3_nt: TGTGCCAGCAGACATCAAGAGACCCAGTACTTC
cdr3_aa: CASRHQETQYF

v_call: TRBV7-2
d_call: TRBD2
j_call: TRBJ2-3
clone_size: NA
cdr3_nt: TGTGCCAGCAGTTCTCGGCGGGGGGGCACAGATACGCAGTATTTT
cdr3_aa: CASSSRRGGTDTQYF

v_call: TRBV7-9
d_call: TRBD1
j_call: TRBJ2-3
clone_size: NA
cdr3_nt: TGTGCCAGCAGCTTCCGACAGGGGACGGGAGATACGCAGTATTTT
cdr3_aa: CASSFRQGTGDTQYF

v_call: TRBV11-2
d_call: TRBD1
j_call: TRBJ1-2
clone_size: few
cdr3_nt: TGTGCCAGCAGCGCCGGGACAGGGGTTACTAACTATGGCTACACCTTC
cdr3_aa: CASSAGTGVTNYGYTF

v_call: TRBV15
d_call: NA
j_call: TRBJ1-5
clone_size: NA
cdr3_nt: TGTGCCACCAGCAGAGATGCAGGGGTTGATCAGCCCCAGCATTTT
cdr3_aa: CATSRDAGVDQPQHF

v_call: TRBV30
d_call: TRBD2
j_call: TRBJ2-7
clone_size: once
cdr3_nt: TGTGCCTGGAGTCTCTCGGGAGGCAACTCCTACGAGCAGTACTTC
cdr3_aa: CAWSLSGGNSYEQYF

v_call: TRBV5-4
d_call: TRBD2
j_call: TRBJ2-2
clone_size: NA
cdr3_nt: TGTGCCAGCAGCTCTTTAGCGGGGCGGAACACCGGGGAGCTGTTTTTT
cdr3_aa: CASSSLAGRNTGELFF

v_call: TRBV6-4
d_call: NA
j_call: TRBJ2-1
clone_size: NA
cdr3_nt: TGTGCCAGCAGTGACTCGACTAGAATTGCCAATGAGCAGTTCTTC
cdr3_aa: CASSDSTRIANEQFF

v_call: TRBV12-5
d_call: NA
j_call: TRBJ2-5
clone_size: NA
cdr3_nt: TGTGCTAGTGCCCCCGAGGGTTGGTCAGAGACCCAGTACTTC
cdr3_aa: CASAPEGWSETQYF

v_call: TRBV27
d_call: TRBD1
j_call: TRBJ1-1
clone_size: few
cdr3_nt: TGTGCCAGCAGTTTGTTAGGGACAGGGAGGTCGGCGAACACTGAAGCTTTCTTT
cdr3_aa: CASSLLGTGRSANTEAFF

v_call: TRBV5-4
d_call: TRBD1
j_call: TRBJ1-6
clone_size: NA
cdr3_nt: TGTGCCAGCAGCTCGACAGGGGGGCAGTGGGATTCACCCCTCCACTTT
cdr3_aa: CASSSTGGQWDSPLHF

v_call: TRBV7-9
d_call: NA
j_call: TRBJ2-2
clone_size: few
cdr3_nt: TGTGCCAGCAGCTTTACAGGGCCGAACACCGGGGAGCTGTTTTTT
cdr3_aa: CASSFTGPNTGELFF

v_call: TRBV6-1
d_call: NA
j_call: TRBJ2-7
clone_size: NA
cdr3_nt: TGTGCCAGCAGAGAAAGAACAGGGCTCAACGAGCAGTACTTC
cdr3_aa: CASRERTGLNEQYF

v_call: TRBV9
d_call: TRBD1
j_call: TRBJ1-4
clone_size: NA
cdr3_nt: TGTGCCAGCAGCGCTAGACAGGGGGATGGTGAAAAACTGTTTTTT
cdr3_aa: CASSARQGDGEKLFF

v_call: TRBV9
d_call: TRBD1
j_call: TRBJ2-1
clone_size: few
cdr3_nt: TGTGCCAGCAGCTTCTCCCCCGGGACAGGGGTATACAATGAGCAGTTCTTC
cdr3_aa: CASSFSPGTGVYNEQFF

v_call: TRBV2
d_call: NA
j_call: TRBJ2-7
clone_size: NA
cdr3_nt: TGTGCCAGCAGTGTTTACGCGGGTGCCTACGAGCAGTACTTC
cdr3_aa: CASSVYAGAYEQYF

v_call: TRBV29-1
d_call: TRBD1
j_call: TRBJ2-7
clone_size: NA
cdr3_nt: TGCAGCGTTTGCCAGGGGGTTGGGTTGGGATCATACGAGCAGTACTTC
cdr3_aa: CSVCQGVGLGSYEQYF

v_call: TRBV10-1
d_call: TRBD2
j_call: TRBJ2-1
clone_size: NA
cdr3_nt: TGCGCCAGCAGTTCGGTACTAGCGGGAGTTCAGTTCTTC
cdr3_aa: CASSSVLAGVQFF

v_call: TRBV5-1
d_call: NA
j_call: TRBJ1-1
clone_size: NA
cdr3_nt: TGCGCCAGCAGCTTGGCCCCAGGAACTGAAGCTTTCTTT
cdr3_aa: CASSLAPGTEAFF